This T cell receptor (beta chain) was documented in a study of cytomegalovirus exposure and HLA in healthy donors. Germline values: CDR1 SEHNR, CDR2 FQNEAQ (reference sequence). This CDR3 region has 14 residues. Trimming took 4 bases from V and 1 from J; bases not matched to a gene: 3. Note on this clone: What it binds is unknown.

The study, taken as a whole, reports: In an earlier analysis, about 87% or about 30%: the productive usage of most TCR beta V segments.

The PCR ran on 60 Vbeta and 13 Jbeta primers. Sequencing was performed with immunoSEQ multiplex PCR; in TCRdb, only in-frame clones are kept and a portion is missing. This table holds under 150,000 clones, approximately 85% found once. The V call is TRBV7-9, the J call TRBJ2-7; 8 bases are a match to TRBD1. The sequenced material came from PBMCs. The origin of this receptor is a boy aged 5-17 years in good health and CMV-seronegative. In nucleotides, the CDR3 is TGTGCCAGCAGCTGGGGGACAGGTTCCTACGAGCAGTACTTC. It yields the protein CASSWGTGSYEQYF.